This T cell receptor beta chain derives from a study of OX40 agonist ivuxolimab in advanced cancers. Study-level information: Ivuxolimab, an agonist antibody against OX40 (CD134), was given to patients. Three patients, one with hepatocellular carcinoma and two with cutaneous melanoma, achieved partial responses.

Sequencing used immunoSEQ multiplex PCR; TCRdb keeps in-frame clones, though not all of them. The sample consists of tens of thousands of clones, roughly 90% of them appearing once. Trimming pared 3 bases from V and 9 bases from J, leaving 18 bases between. CDR1 and CDR2 from the germline V gene are KGHSH and LQKENI. The CDR3 is 16 amino acids. The study, taken as a whole, reports: CD4+ and CD8+ blood T cells expanded clonally by week 6 at 0.1 to 3.0 mg/kg. Undetermined was the antigen specificity of the expanded peripheral T cells.

On this clone: Its matching antigen is unknown.

The chain recombines TRBV18 with TRBJ1-6; D not resolved. This receptor was identified in an adult with an advanced solid tumor such as melanoma, head and neck, liver or kidney cancer. Sequenced material: CD4+ or CD8+ T cells sorted from blood, taken in a trial of the OX40 agonist ivuxolimab. This CDR3 is CASSPFVGEVGSPLHF. The CDR3 DNA reads TGTGCCAGCTCACCTTTCGTGGGAGAAGTCGGTTCACCCCTCCACTTT.